The entry below describes one T cell receptor beta chain. This specimen belongs to a study of blood T cell repertoires in COVID-19. At the level of the study: Samples taken during acute and convalescent COVID-19 were collected in the United States, Italy and Spain. In each case, the material was cDNA or gDNA derived from T cells, B-cell-depleted T cells, or PBMCs.

In the study's own analysis: For nucleated cells, counts were estimated from reference gene primer amplification. This table comes from immunoSEQ multiplex PCR, and its TCRdb copy is limited to in-frame clones, with some not included. V and J calls and clone size follow that table, whereas D and trimming were derived from the DNA. Among more than 200,000 clones listed, 80% were seen once. The germline V and J ends were trimmed by 5 bases and 0 bases, with 7 bases remaining between them. This CDR3 is built from 13 residues. CDR1 SGHNT and CDR2 YENEEA come from the germline V gene. The sample consisted of PBMCs or T cells enriched from blood (not recorded which). The chain carries TRBV11-3 and TRBJ1-2; no definite D call. This receptor was taken from a man in his thirties or forties with acute COVID-19. CDR3: CASSPDTNYGYTF. As DNA, the CDR3 is TGTGCCAGCAGCCCAGACACTAACTATGGCTACACCTTC.